This TCR beta chain originates from a study of T cell clones after liver transplantation. Method: immunoSEQ multiplex PCR; TCRdb's copy keeps in-frame clones and lacks some. The sample carries around 60,000 clones, 71% recorded once. Deletions cut 3 bases from V and 4 bases from J, with 4 bases between. The CDR3 is 11 residues long. Per germline, CDR1 KGHSH and CDR2 LQKENI. This clone was counted between two and nine times. The V call is TRBV18, the J call TRBJ2-7; D gene unclear. The clonotype originates from a human donor who received a liver transplant. Sequenced here: CD4+ T cells from blood, sampled before liver transplant. The CDR3 nucleotides read TGTGCCAGCTCACCGGAGTACGAGCAGTACTTC. This sequence encodes CASSPEYEQYF. Looking up the rest from reference TRBV18 and TRBJ2-7 gives the full variable domain: NAGVMQNPRHLVRRRGQEARLRCSPMKGHSHVYWYRQLPEEGLKFMVYLQKENIIDESGMPKERFSAEFPKEGPSILRIQQVVRGDSAAYFCASSPEYEQYFGPGTRLTVT.